One and the same sample provided the 27 T cell receptor beta chains below, sequenced in a study of identical twins. TCRdb ran MiXCR on the 5' RACE reads and lists one entry per CDR3 protein. The sample records about 240,000 distinct CDR3 sequences, roughly a tenth being singletons. Input material: memory T cells sorted from blood. The receptors were sampled from a man aged 45-65 years in good health.

This clonotype was observed many times. The chain combines TRBV5-6 with TRBJ2-1, with 9 positions matching TRBD1. After removal of 4 bases from V and 1 base from J, the junction contained 6 bases not matched to a gene. Germline lookup yields CDR1 SGHDT and CDR2 YYEEEE. The CDR3 length is 16 residues. This CDR3 reads CASSAGTGLSYNEQFF. CDR3 coding DNA: TGTGCCAGCAGCGCCGGGACAGGGCTTTCCTACAATGAGCAGTTCTTC.

The J gene is TRBJ2-1, the V gene TRBV5-1; 8 positions agree with TRBD2. Germline V gives CDR1 SGHRS, CDR2 YFSETQ. V trimming: 4 bases; J trimming: 4 bases; junction bases outside the gene matches: 10. The CDR3 is made up of 16 amino acids. The CDR3 DNA follows: TGCGCCAGCAGCCTCCTTAGCGGGGTTACATACAATGAGCAGTTCTTC. Translated: CASSLLSGVTYNEQFF. Combining the CDR3 with reference TRBV5-1 and TRBJ2-1 gives the whole variable domain KAGVTQTPRYLIKTRGQQVTLSCSPISGHRSVSWYQQTPGQGLQFLFEYFSETQRNKGNFPGRFSGRQFSNSRSEMNVSTLELGDSALYLCASSLLSGVTYNEQFFGPGTRLTVL.

This clonotype showed up many times. V and J are TRBV27 and TRBJ1-5; perhaps TRBD1 as D (5 bases). Germline loops: CDR1 MNHEY, CDR2 SMNVEV (reference sequence). Trimming took off 7 bases at V and 4 bases at J, with 14 bases between the two ends. The CDR3 length is 14 residues. The CDR3 coding sequence is TGTGCCAGCAATGGACACGCGACGAATCAGCCCCAGCATTTT. It translates to CASNGHATNQPQHF.

The gene calls are TRBV5-6 and TRBJ1-5; D remains unclear. Per germline, CDR1 SGHDT and CDR2 YYEEEE. There are 15 residues in the CDR3. V gave up 5 bases and J gave up 5 bases, with 17 bases separating them. The CDR3 loop is CASSYRGGSHQPQHF. CDR3 DNA sequence: TGTGCCAGCAGTTATCGTGGTGGATCGCATCAGCCCCAGCATTTT.

This chain joins TRBV2 and TRBJ2-3; D not resolved. Germline V gene sequence: CDR1 SNHLY, CDR2 FYNNEI. Trimming pared 1 base from V and 2 bases from J, leaving 7 bases between. This CDR3 is built from 14 residues. The CDR3 region is CASSEVLFTDTQYF. Here the CDR3 DNA reads TGTGCCAGCAGTGAAGTTCTATTCACAGATACGCAGTATTTT.

About this clonotype: Sequence at one end of the junction differs from germline and may be a read error. The chain carries TRBV7-8 and TRBJ2-7; D ambiguous. The CDR3 is made up of 12 amino acids. From germline, CDR1 is SGHVS and CDR2 FQNEAQ. The DNA for the CDR3 is TGTGCCAGCAGTCATCGGTCCTATGAGCAGTACTTC. Translation gives CASSHRSYEQYF.

This clonotype was seen a handful of times. The rearrangement joins TRBV27 to TRBJ2-1; 8 bases agree with TRBD2. The CDR3 sequence is 13 residues long. Losses at the gene ends were 5 bases for V and 10 bases for J; bases not matched to a gene: 7. Germline assignment: CDR1 MNHEY and CDR2 SMNVEV (reference sequence). Written as DNA, the CDR3 is TGTGCCAGCAGTCTCTATAGCGGGGCCGAGCAGTTCTTC. This sequence encodes CASSLYSGAEQFF.

This clonotype occurred a few times. The V call is TRBV6-1, the J call TRBJ2-5, with 8 bases aligning to TRBD1. With 0 bases clipped from V and 1 base from J, the junction kept 1 base outside the gene matches. Germline V gene lookup returns CDR1 MNHNS and CDR2 SASEGT. The CDR3 sequence is 15 residues long. In nucleotides, the CDR3 is TGTGCCAGCAGTGAAGCCGACAGGGGCCAAGAGACCCAGTACTTC. Translated: CASSEADRGQETQYF.

This clonotype was counted a few times. The chain joins TRBV9 to TRBJ1-1; weak D call: TRBD1 (5 bases). This CDR3 region has 14 residues. V lost 7 bases and J lost 3, with 16 bases in between. Per germline, CDR1 SGDLS and CDR2 YYNGEE. Here the CDR3 DNA reads TGTGCCAGCTACCCCGGACACGGGCACACTGAAGCTTTCTTT. This codes for CASYPGHGHTEAFF.

This clonotype has at least ten counts. The V call is TRBV5-6, the J call TRBJ2-1; 9 bases align to TRBD1. Germline V gene sequence: CDR1 SGHDT, CDR2 YYEEEE. CDR3 length equals 15 residues. Unmatched junction bases numbered 6, after V lost 2 bases and J lost 6 bases. Written as DNA, the CDR3 is TGTGCCAGCAGCTTTATTCGGGACAGGGTCAATGAGCAGTTCTTC. Translation gives CASSFIRDRVNEQFF.

This clonotype came up many times. J is TRBJ2-7 and V is TRBV20-1; weak D call: TRBD2 (5 bases). This CDR3 contains 12 residues. Trimming pared 6 bases from V and 1 base from J, leaving 10 bases between. Germline V gene lookup returns CDR1 DFQATT and CDR2 SNEGSKA (reference sequence). CDR3 loop: CSALTRSYEQYF. The CDR3 region has the DNA TGCAGTGCACTTACTAGATCCTACGAGCAGTACTTC.

The rearrangement joins TRBV24-1 to TRBJ2-7, with D possibly matching TRBD2 (5 bases). Trimming removed 8 bases at V and 2 bases at J, with 15 bases between. CDR1 KGHDR and CDR2 SFDVKD come from the germline V gene. CDR3 size: 14 residues. The CDR3 sequence is CATNKDFAAYEQYF. CDR3 in DNA: TGTGCCACCAATAAGGACTTTGCGGCCTACGAGCAGTACTTC.

This clonotype was detected many times. The chain employs TRBV9 and TRBJ2-3, with TRBD2 matching 9 bases. CDR1 and CDR2 (germline): SGDLS, YYNGEE. V was pared by 0 bases and J by 0 bases, with 8 bases of the junction left unmatched. The CDR3 length is 18 residues. The CDR3: CASSVGARGGRSTDTQYF. The CDR3 DNA reads TGTGCCAGCAGCGTAGGGGCGCGGGGGGGCCGAAGCACAGATACGCAGTATTTT.

This clonotype was counted many times. The chain is built from TRBV4-3 and TRBJ1-2, with 7 positions matching TRBD1. The germline V gene encodes CDR1 LGHNA and CDR2 YSLEER. The CDR3 length is 11 residues. V gave up 4 bases and J gave up 13 bases; unmatched junction bases: 6. CDR3 coding DNA: TGCGCCAGCAGCCGCGGACAGGCCCTCACCTTC. This codes for CASSRGQALTF.

The CDR3 spells CASSQGRKNSPLHF. The CDR3 DNA reads as TGTGCCAGCAGCCAAGGGCGGAAAAATTCACCCCTCCACTTT. The V call is TRBV3-1, the J call TRBJ1-6; D is undetermined. The ends were cut back, 1 base at V and 7 bases at J, with 8 bases in the middle. The length of the CDR3 is 14 residues. Germline assignment: CDR1 LGHDT and CDR2 YNNKEL (reference sequence).

The chain couples TRBV2 to TRBJ1-5; D remains ambiguous. Trimming cost V 3 bases and J 5 bases, with 11 bases left between them. This CDR3 region has 14 residues. Per the germline V gene, CDR1 is SNHLY and CDR2 is FYNNEI. The CDR3 here is CASSDPGWHQPQHF. CDR3 in DNA: TGTGCCAGCAGTGACCCCGGGTGGCATCAGCCCCAGCATTTT. Full variable domain (remainder filled in from reference TRBV2 and TRBJ1-5): EPEVTQTPSHQVTQMGQEVILRCVPISNHLYFYWYRQILGQKVEFLVSFYNNEISEKSEIFDDQFSVERPDGSNFTLKIRSTKLEDSAMYFCASSDPGWHQPQHFGDGTRLSIL.

This clonotype was picked up a small number of times. A much bigger clone sits one base away, suggesting this may be a read error. V usage is TRBV12-3 or TRBV12-4 and J usage is TRBJ2-3; TRBD2 matches 7 bases. This CDR3 comprises 19 residues. CDR3: CASSLASWREIGSTDAQYF. In nucleotides, the CDR3 is TGTGCCAGCAGTTTAGCGAGTTGGCGGGAGATAGGTAGCACAGATGCGCAGTATTTT.

At least ten counts were recorded for this clonotype. The chain uses TRBV5-1 and TRBJ1-4, with 10 positions matching TRBD1. V lost 5 bases, J lost 8 bases, and 6 bases stayed unmatched. The CDR3 has 14 amino acids. Germline CDR1 reads SGHRS; CDR2 reads YFSETQ. The CDR3 sequence: CASRGTGVNEKLFF. The CDR3, as DNA: TGCGCCAGCAGGGGGACAGGGGTTAACGAAAAACTGTTTTTT.

This sequence joins TRBV27 and TRBJ1-1; TRBD1 might be the D (5 bases). The CDR3 is made up of 16 amino acids. Germline assignment: CDR1 MNHEY and CDR2 SMNVEV (reference sequence). V gave up 0 bases and J gave up 0 bases, with 11 bases separating them. CDR3 residues: CASSLSGQALNTEAFF. The CDR3 bases are TGTGCCAGCAGTTTATCGGGGCAGGCCCTGAACACTGAAGCTTTCTTT.

This clonotype showed up just once. This may be a read error: a much more frequent sequence differs by one nucleotide. The CDR3 carries no conserved terminal phenylalanine or tryptophan, so it likely arises from a read error. The genes are TRBV20-1 and TRBJ2-1; D not certain. Germline CDR1 is DFQATT and CDR2 is SNEGSKA (reference sequence). The CDR3 totals 12 residues. V lost 7 bases and J 3 bases, leaving 10 bases between the germline ends. The CDR3 reads CSGQPIYNEQFL. For the CDR3, the DNA is TGCAGTGGTCAGCCGATCTACAATGAGCAGTTCTTA.

The table lists this clonotype with a few counts. This sequence joins TRBV4-3 and TRBJ2-1; no firm D call. Germline V gene sequence: CDR1 LGHNA, CDR2 YSLEER. CDR3 length: 17 residues. V gave up 0 bases and J gave up 2 bases, with 14 bases separating them. DNA of the CDR3: TGCGCCAGCAGCCAAGATTGGTACCAATCTACCTACAATGAGCAGTTCTTC. The encoded protein is CASSQDWYQSTYNEQFF.

This clonotype has a count of ten or more. The chain joins TRBV10-3 to TRBJ2-7; D is uncertain. The CDR3 loop spans 13 amino acids. Germline loops: CDR1 ENHRY, CDR2 SYGVKD. The V end lost 3 bases, the J end lost 2 bases, and 8 bases lay between the germline ends. CDR3 sequence (DNA): TGTGCCATCAGTGACCCCCTTACCTACGAGCAGTACTTC. Its translation: CAISDPLTYEQYF.

This clonotype came up a few times. V and J are TRBV29-1 and TRBJ1-6, with 9 positions matching TRBD1. The CDR3 runs to 16 residues. V trimming: 5 bases; J trimming: 5 bases; junction bases outside the gene matches: 10. Germline assignment: CDR1 SQVTM and CDR2 ANQGSEA. CDR3 region: CSVRGGQGADNSPLHF. CDR3 DNA sequence: TGCAGCGTTCGTGGGGGACAGGGTGCGGATAATTCACCCCTCCACTTT.

This clonotype was seen only a few times. The V gene is TRBV5-1, the J gene TRBJ1-4, with 7 bases that match TRBD1. The germline V gene encodes CDR1 SGHRS and CDR2 YFSETQ. J gave up 10 bases and V 0 bases, and 3 bases lay outside the gene matches. The CDR3 has 13 amino acids. CDR3 sequence: CASSLARGGKLFF. The CDR3 DNA sequence: TGCGCCAGCAGCTTGGCCAGGGGGGGAAAACTGTTTTTT.

This clonotype was counted many times. The chain is built from TRBV11-2 and TRBJ2-1, with 10 bases fitting TRBD1. This CDR3 has 15 residues. The germline CDR1 and CDR2 sequences are SGHAT and FQNNGV. J gave up 9 bases and V 2 bases, and 7 bases lay outside the gene matches. As DNA, the CDR3 is TGTGCCAGCAGCTTAACCGGGACAGGGGTTAGTGAGCAGTTCTTC. It encodes CASSLTGTGVSEQFF.

This clonotype was observed a handful of times. The V call is TRBV20-1, the J call TRBJ1-1, with 7 bases aligning to TRBD1. The V gene end was trimmed by 0 bases and the J gene end by 0 bases; junction bases not matched to a gene: 10. The CDR3 length is 17 residues. The V gene's germline CDR1 is DFQATT and CDR2 SNEGSKA (reference sequence). CDR3 sequence (DNA): TGCAGTGCTAGAGAACCGGGACAGAATTCTATGAACACTGAAGCTTTCTTT. Its translation is CSAREPGQNSMNTEAFF.

This rearrangement joins TRBV11-2 to TRBJ1-1, with D possibly matching TRBD1 (6 bases). Trimming stripped 5 bases from V and 0 bases from J, with 13 bases between. Germline CDR1 and CDR2: SGHAT and FQNNGV. The CDR3 spans 15 residues. Here the CDR3 reads CASSPGGLMNTEAFF. The DNA of the CDR3 is TGTGCCAGCAGCCCGGGGGGGCTCATGAACACTGAAGCTTTCTTT. Full variable domain (missing parts from reference TRBV11-2 and TRBJ1-1): EAGVAQSPRYKIIEKRQSVAFWCNPISGHATLYWYQQILGQGPKLLIQFQNNGVVDDSQLPKDRFSAERLKGVDSTLKIQPAKLEDSAVYLCASSPGGLMNTEAFFGQGTRLTVV.